This TCR beta chain was documented in a study of brain metastases from non-small cell lung cancer. This clone has only one observation. Germline and junction disagree at one end, which may indicate a read error. TCRdb's table, derived via immunoSEQ multiplex PCR, lists solely in-frame clones and lacks some. The sample holds about 4,000 clones; 80% to 90% are singletons and the top ten take 5% to 6.5%. CDR1 is SQVTM, CDR2 ANQGSEA, per germline. CDR3 length equals 12 residues. V usage is TRBV29-1 and J usage is TRBJ1-6; TRBD1 might be the D (5 bases). The sample consisted of tumor-adjacent normal tissue. This sequence originates from a donor at least 40 years old with non-small cell lung cancer. The CDR3 DNA follows: TGCGCTGGGCAGGGAGACGATTCATCCCTCCACTTT. Translating it yields CAGQGDDSSLHF. Together with reference TRBV29-1 and TRBJ1-6, the CDR3 gives the full variable domain: SAVISQKPSRDICQRGTSLTIQCQVDSQVTMMFWYRQQPGQSLTLIATANQGSEATYESGFVIDKFPISRPNLTFSTLTVSNMSPEDSSIYLCAGQGDDSSLHFGNGTRLTVT.